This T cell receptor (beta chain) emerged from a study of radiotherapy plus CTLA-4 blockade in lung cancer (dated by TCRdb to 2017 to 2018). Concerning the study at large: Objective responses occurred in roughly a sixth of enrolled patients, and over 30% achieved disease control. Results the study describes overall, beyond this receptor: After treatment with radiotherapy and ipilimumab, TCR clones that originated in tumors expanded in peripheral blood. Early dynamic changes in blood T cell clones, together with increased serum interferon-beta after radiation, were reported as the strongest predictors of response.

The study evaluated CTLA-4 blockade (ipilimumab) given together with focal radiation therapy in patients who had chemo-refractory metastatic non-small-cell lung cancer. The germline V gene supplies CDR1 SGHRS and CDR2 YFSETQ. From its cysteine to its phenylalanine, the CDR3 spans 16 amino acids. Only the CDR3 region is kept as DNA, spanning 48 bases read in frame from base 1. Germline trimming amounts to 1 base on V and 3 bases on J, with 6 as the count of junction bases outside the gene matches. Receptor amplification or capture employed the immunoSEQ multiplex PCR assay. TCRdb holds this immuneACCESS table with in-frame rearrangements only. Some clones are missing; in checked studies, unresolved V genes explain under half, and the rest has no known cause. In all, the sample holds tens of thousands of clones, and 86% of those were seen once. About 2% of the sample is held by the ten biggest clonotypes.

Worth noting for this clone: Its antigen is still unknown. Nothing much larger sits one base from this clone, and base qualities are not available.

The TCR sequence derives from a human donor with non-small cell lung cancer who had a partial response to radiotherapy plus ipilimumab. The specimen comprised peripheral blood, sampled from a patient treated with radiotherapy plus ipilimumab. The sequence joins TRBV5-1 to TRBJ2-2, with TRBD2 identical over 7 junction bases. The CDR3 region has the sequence CASSLNAGVDTGELFF. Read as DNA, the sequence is TGCGCCAGCAGCTTGAATGCGGGAGTCGACACCGGGGAGCTGTTTTTT.